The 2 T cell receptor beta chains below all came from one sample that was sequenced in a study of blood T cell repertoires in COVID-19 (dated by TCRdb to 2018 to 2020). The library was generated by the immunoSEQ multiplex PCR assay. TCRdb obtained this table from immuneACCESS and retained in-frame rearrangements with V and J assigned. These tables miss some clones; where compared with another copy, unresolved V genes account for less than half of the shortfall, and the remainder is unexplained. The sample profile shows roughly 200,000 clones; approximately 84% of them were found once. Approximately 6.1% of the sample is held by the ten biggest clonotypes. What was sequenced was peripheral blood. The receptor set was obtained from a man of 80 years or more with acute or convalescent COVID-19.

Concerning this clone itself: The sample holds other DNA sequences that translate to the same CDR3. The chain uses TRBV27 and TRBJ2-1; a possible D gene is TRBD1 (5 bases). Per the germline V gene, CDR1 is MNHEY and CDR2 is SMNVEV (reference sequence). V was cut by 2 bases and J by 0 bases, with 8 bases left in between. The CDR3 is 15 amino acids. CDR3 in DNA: TGTGCCAGCAGTTTAAGGCAGGGCTCCTACAATGAGCAGTTCTTC. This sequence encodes CASSLRQGSYNEQFF.

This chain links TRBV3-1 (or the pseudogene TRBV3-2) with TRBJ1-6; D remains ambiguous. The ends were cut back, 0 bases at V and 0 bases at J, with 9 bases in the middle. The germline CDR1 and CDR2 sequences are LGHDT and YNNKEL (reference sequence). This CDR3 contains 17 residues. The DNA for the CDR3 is TGTGCCAGCAGCCAAGAAGCCCGGAGCTCCTATAATTCACCCCTCCACTTT. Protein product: CASSQEARSSYNSPLHF.